One and the same sample provided the 3 T cell receptor beta chains below, sequenced in a study of T cells after yellow fever vaccination. TCRdb fed the 5' RACE reads into MiXCR, producing one record per CDR3 protein. Of approximately 550,000 distinct CDR3 sequences in the sample, roughly 14% were seen once. The sequences come from PBMCs, collected on the day of the yellow fever booster vaccination. The receptors here all came from a man between 25 and 39 years old who received the YFV17D yellow fever vaccine.

The genes are TRBV7-8 and TRBJ2-2; perhaps TRBD1 as D (6 bases). The V end lost 1 base, the J end lost 7 bases, and 10 bases lay between the germline ends. CDR1 is SGHVS and CDR2 is FQNEAQ in the germline V gene. The CDR3 is 14 amino acids. CDR3 region: CASSLDRVGGELFF. In DNA, the CDR3 is TGTGCCAGCAGCTTAGACAGGGTTGGCGGGGAGCTGTTTTTT.

This chain joins TRBV5-1 and TRBJ2-2; no reliable D call. CDR1 is SGHRS, CDR2 YFSETQ, per germline. CDR3 length: 16 amino acids. V gave up 0 bases and J gave up 0 bases, with 9 bases separating them. The CDR3 sequence is CASSLAVVPNTGELFF. The CDR3, as DNA: TGCGCCAGCAGCTTGGCGGTGGTCCCGAACACCGGGGAGCTGTTTTTT.

This clonotype was seen a few times. The chain combines TRBV10-3 with TRBJ2-7, with TRBD2 matching over 7 bases. Germline trimming cut 7 bases from V and 2 bases from J; bases unmatched to any gene: 8. This CDR3 is built from 14 residues. Germline values: CDR1 ENHRY, CDR2 SYGVKD. The CDR3 protein is CAITPGRGAYEQYF. The CDR3 nucleotides are TGTGCCATCACCCCGGGGAGGGGAGCCTACGAGCAGTACTTC.